Described below is a single T cell receptor beta chain sequence and its context. Primers for the PCR totalled 60 Vbeta and 13 Jbeta. Method: immunoSEQ multiplex PCR; TCRdb's copy keeps in-frame clones and lacks some. Of around 140,000 clones listed, around three fifths are singletons. These data are taken from a study of cytomegalovirus exposure and HLA in healthy donors. V was trimmed by 8 bases and J by 3 bases, leaving 20 bases between them. Germline V gene data show CDR1 as MNHEY and CDR2 as SVGAGI. The CDR3 totals 15 residues. The sample consisted of PBMCs. This TCR derives from a woman aged 40 to 49 in good health and CMV-seronegative. The chain is built from TRBV6-5 and TRBJ2-7; D not certain. CDR3 residues: CASLSLRQYYYEQYF. CDR3 nucleotides: TGTGCCAGCCTCAGTTTGCGTCAGTACTACTACGAGCAGTACTTC.